This TCR beta chain was captured in a study of identical twins. The CDR3 spans 16 residues. V lost 0 bases, J lost 9 bases, and 5 bases stayed unmatched. This clonotype has a handful of counts. Carrying unique molecular identifiers, the cDNA also gained a universal primer site through template switching. TCRdb re-analysed the 5' RACE reads in MiXCR, keeping a single row per CDR3 protein. The data contain about 520,000 distinct CDR3 sequences, 20% to 25% of them seen just once; the ten biggest clones take up under 0.95%. This same sample was also taken into another study, of T cells expressing NK-cell markers.

This clonotype was sampled from a young woman in good health. The chain joins TRBV12-3 or TRBV12-4 to TRBJ2-1; TRBD2 aligns across 13 bases. The sample was CD4+ T cells sorted from blood. CDR3 region: CASSLAGLAGEREQFF. The CDR3 DNA reads TGTGCCAGCAGTTTAGCTGGACTAGCGGGAGAGCGTGAGCAGTTCTTC.